One sample yielded the 20 T cell receptor beta chains listed below, sequenced in a study of T-cell reconstitution after alpha-beta-depleted transplantation in children. Construction of the TCRbeta library involved unique molecular identifiers. Via MiXCR, TCRdb re-called the PCR reads, giving one row per CDR3 protein. Here the sample spans 580,000 or so distinct CDR3 sequences, under 25% being singletons. The sample consisted of PBMCs, mostly from graft donor cells, taken 360 days after TCRalphabeta/CD19-depleted stem cell transplant. The receptors were gathered from a boy under two years old who had a stem cell transplant for acute myeloid leukemia, so the T cells may come from the graft donor.

This clonotype showed up many times. The chain carries TRBV20-1 and TRBJ2-1; TRBD2 matches at 12 bases. The CDR3 has 20 amino acids. Germline CDR1 and CDR2: DFQATT and SNEGSKA (reference sequence). Trimming cost V 4 bases and J 4 bases; bases outside gene matches: 20. CDR3 protein: CSAMGIPRGPTSGGYNEQFF. CDR3 bases: TGCAGTGCTATGGGGATACCCCGGGGACCAACTAGCGGGGGGTACAATGAGCAGTTCTTC.

This clonotype was picked up many times. The rearrangement joins TRBV20-1 to TRBJ2-2; no definite D call. V was shortened by 5 bases and J by 0 bases, with 7 bases between the two germline ends. Germline assignment: CDR1 DFQATT and CDR2 SNEGSKA (reference sequence). The CDR3 runs to 13 residues. DNA for the CDR3: TGCAGTGCTGTACATACGAACACCGGGGAGCTGTTTTTT. Residues: CSAVHTNTGELFF.

This clonotype has ten or more counts. The chain combines TRBV7-2 with TRBJ2-3; 10 bases are a match to TRBD2. There are 16 residues in the CDR3. V lost 1 base to trimming and J lost 5 bases; unmatched junction nucleotides: 6. Germline-derived CDR1 and CDR2 are SGHTA and FQGNSA. This CDR3 is CASSLVLAGTRDTQYF. The CDR3 nucleotides read TGTGCCAGCAGCTTAGTACTAGCGGGGACCCGAGATACGCAGTATTTT.

The J gene is TRBJ2-5, the V gene TRBV3-1; TRBD2 agrees at 12 bases. Germline-derived CDR1 and CDR2 are LGHDT and YNNKEL (reference sequence). V was clipped by 3 bases and J by 3 bases; unmatched bases: 5. The CDR3 length is 16 residues. Here the CDR3 DNA reads TGTGCCAGCAGCCACCGACTAGCGGGGGAGGAAGAGACCCAGTACTTC. This encodes CASSHRLAGEEETQYF.

Only a few counts were recorded for this clonotype. The chain combines TRBV12-3 or TRBV12-4 with TRBJ1-1; TRBD1 matches at 8 bases. The CDR3 covers 16 residues. The ends lost 6 bases at V and 8 bases at J; junction bases unmatched: 17. CDR3 nucleotide sequence: TGTGCCAGCAGACGCCGGGGACCCGGACAGGGTAAGGAAGCTTTCTTT. This encodes CASRRRGPGQGKEAFF.

In its sample, this clonotype was seen a few times. This rearrangement joins TRBV12-3 or TRBV12-4 to TRBJ1-2, with TRBD1 as a possible D gene (6 bases). The CDR3 is 14 amino acids. V was clipped by 3 bases and J by 4 bases, with 12 bases between them. The CDR3 sequence is CASSFGQTSYGYTF. DNA of the CDR3: TGTGCCAGCAGTTTCGGACAGACTTCCTATGGCTACACCTTC.

This clonotype was detected only once. The gene calls are TRBV9 and TRBJ2-1, with 9 bases that match TRBD2. Germline trimming cut 0 bases from V and 8 bases from J; bases unmatched to any gene: 9. The CDR3 sequence is 16 residues long. Germline values: CDR1 SGDLS, CDR2 YYNGEE. The CDR3 DNA reads as TGTGCCAGCAGCGTAGACCCAGGGGCTAGCGGGGATGAGCAGTTCTTC. It is translated as CASSVDPGASGDEQFF.

A few counts support this clonotype. V is TRBV20-1 and J is TRBJ2-1, with D possibly being TRBD1 (5 bases). Germline V gene lookup returns CDR1 DFQATT and CDR2 SNEGSKA (reference sequence). Trimming stripped 6 bases from V and 8 bases from J, with 20 bases between. CDR3 length: 14 residues. Here the CDR3 reads CSAPDSHRADEQFF. CDR3 nucleotides: TGCAGTGCCCCCGACAGCCACCGTGCCGATGAGCAGTTCTTC.

This clonotype was counted only a few times. The rearrangement uses TRBV20-1 and TRBJ2-4, with D tentatively TRBD2 (5 bases). V lost 3 bases and J lost 9, with 18 bases in between. Looked up from germline, CDR1 is DFQATT and CDR2 is SNEGSKA (reference sequence). The CDR3 runs 14 residues. The CDR3 reads CSASLLALGGIQYF. Here the CDR3 DNA reads TGCAGTGCTAGCCTTCTAGCCCTCGGTGGCATTCAGTACTTC.

This clonotype was seen ten or more times. This sequence joins TRBV12-3 or TRBV12-4 and TRBJ2-5; 11 bases align to TRBD2. CDR3 size: 16 residues. The trim removed 6 bases at V and 2 bases at J, leaving 8 bases unmatched. CDR3 protein: CASSPGLAELQETQYF. CDR3 DNA: TGTGCCAGCAGCCCGGGACTAGCGGAACTTCAAGAGACCCAGTACTTC.

This clonotype appeared many times. The DNA of the CDR3 is TGTGCCAGCAGCTTGGATCGGCAGGAGTACTTC. This encodes CASSLDRQEYF. This sequence joins TRBV5-6 and TRBJ2-4, with D hard to call. The CDR3 spans 11 residues. Germline-derived CDR1 and CDR2 are SGHDT and YYEEEE. Trimming took off 0 bases at V and 14 bases at J, with 9 bases between the two ends.

This clonotype was observed at least ten times. The chain uses TRBV4-1 and TRBJ2-2; D possibly corresponds to TRBD1 (5 bases). Germline assignment: CDR1 MGHRA and CDR2 YSYEKL. CDR3 length equals 16 residues. The germline V and J ends were trimmed by 4 bases and 5 bases, with 17 bases remaining between them. CDR3 DNA sequence: TGCGCCAGCAGCCCCGGCCATACCCCAGGGACCGGGGAGCTGTTTTTT. The encoded protein is CASSPGHTPGTGELFF.

The chain carries TRBV6-2 or TRBV6-3 and TRBJ1-1; possibly TRBD1 for D (5 bases). Germline values: CDR1 MNHEY, CDR2 SVGEGT. Deletions cut 6 bases from V and 9 bases from J, with 23 bases between. This CDR3 contains 15 residues. CDR3 in amino acids: CASRPETGRGGKAFF. The CDR3 DNA is TGTGCCAGCAGACCCGAGACGGGAAGGGGTGGGAAAGCTTTCTTT.

The table lists this clonotype with a few counts. The chain combines TRBV6-1 with TRBJ2-5, with D possibly matching TRBD1 (6 bases). Germline CDR1 is MNHNS and CDR2 is SASEGT. V lost 5 bases to trimming and J lost 1 base, with 11 bases between them. CDR3 length: 14 residues. In DNA, the CDR3 is TGTGCCAGCAGTAAGCACAGGGTCCAAGAGACCCAGTACTTC. Its translation: CASSKHRVQETQYF.

This clonotype occurred many times. The J gene is TRBJ1-5, the V gene TRBV12-3 or TRBV12-4; a weak D match, TRBD1 (5 bases). Trimming shortened V by 3 bases and J by 7 bases, and 10 bases separated the two germline ends. This CDR3 region has 13 residues. CDR3 sequence (DNA): TGTGCCAGCAGTTTTGGGCGGGGGCAGCCCCAGCATTTT. Translated: CASSFGRGQPQHF.

This clonotype has more than one count but fewer than ten. The chain has TRBV4-2 and TRBJ2-4; no clear D gene. CDR3 length: 12 amino acids. Germline V CDR1 and CDR2: LGHNA, YNFKEQ. V shed 1 base and J shed 4 bases, with 2 bases lying between them. In DNA, the CDR3 is TGTGCCAGCAGCCAAGGGAAAAACATTCAGTACTTC. Protein sequence: CASSQGKNIQYF.

This clonotype was detected ten times or more. The chain employs TRBV7-2 and TRBJ1-5; the D is unclear. Trimming shortened V by 1 base and J by 6 bases, and 7 bases separated the two germline ends. CDR3 length: 13 residues. Germline V lookup: CDR1 SGHTA, CDR2 FQGNSA. CDR3 nucleotide sequence: TGTGCCAGCAGCTTAGTAGTGGGTCAGCCCCAGCATTTT. Protein product: CASSLVVGQPQHF.

The chain employs TRBV7-2 and TRBJ2-3; the match to TRBD2 covers 9 bases. Unmatched junction bases numbered 9, after V lost 5 bases and J lost 6 bases. From germline, CDR1 is SGHTA and CDR2 FQGNSA. The CDR3 runs 15 residues. In DNA, the CDR3 is TGTGCCAGCAGCCCGCTAGCGGGGTTCCGGGATACGCAGTATTTT. Translating it yields CASSPLAGFRDTQYF.

The DNA for the CDR3 is TGTGCCAGCAGCTTGGTGTTGGAGGCCAATGAAAAACTGTTTTTT. As protein: CASSLVLEANEKLFF. The rearrangement uses TRBV11-1 and TRBJ1-4, with D unclear. The CDR3 runs to 15 residues. Germline assignment: CDR1 SGHAT and CDR2 FQDESV (reference sequence). V was pared by 3 bases and J by 5 bases, with 13 bases between.

The chain couples TRBV5-1 to TRBJ2-3; D uncertain. V gave up 0 bases and J gave up 5 bases, with 19 bases separating them. There are 17 residues in the CDR3. Germline values: CDR1 SGHRS, CDR2 YFSETQ. The CDR3 sequence: CASSLGAVPNLGDTQYF. CDR3 sequence (DNA): TGCGCCAGCAGCTTGGGAGCCGTTCCCAACCTAGGAGATACGCAGTATTTT.